The 12 T cell receptor beta chains given below trace back to one sample, sequenced in a study of response to subunit inactivated influenza vaccine. Via MiXCR, TCRdb re-called the RT-PCR reads, giving one row per CDR3 protein. The repertoire holds roughly 500,000 distinct CDR3 sequences, with less than 30% as singletons. Sequenced material: CD4+ T cells sorted from PBMCs, taken 4 to 6 days after vaccination. These receptor sequences come from a man between 45 and 60 years old who received an inactivated influenza vaccine.

This chain connects TRBV12-3 or TRBV12-4 to TRBJ2-5; D is uncertain. CDR3 length equals 11 residues. Trimming removed 4 bases from V and 4 bases from J, with 4 bases in between. CDR3 region: CASSYAETQYF. The DNA for the CDR3 is TGTGCCAGCAGTTATGCAGAGACCCAGTACTTC.

This clonotype was seen only a few times. The J gene is TRBJ1-1, the V gene TRBV10-3; unclear D gene. This CDR3 contains 12 residues. Trimming left V 2 bases short and J 1 base short, with 2 bases between. Per the germline V gene, CDR1 is ENHRY and CDR2 is SYGVKD. The CDR3 spells CAISERNTEAFF. CDR3 bases: TGTGCCATCAGTGAGCGGAACACTGAAGCTTTCTTT.

A few counts support this clonotype. The rearrangement joins TRBV9 to TRBJ1-6; perhaps TRBD1 as D (6 bases). V lost 0 bases, J lost 8 bases, and 12 bases lay in between. The CDR3 is made up of 15 amino acids. Germline V gene data show CDR1 as SGDLS and CDR2 as YYNGEE. The CDR3 nucleotides are TGTGCCAGCAGCGTAGAAGGCAGGGGTCATTCACCCCTCCACTTT. Protein sequence: CASSVEGRGHSPLHF.

This clonotype showed up just a few times. V is TRBV6-2 or TRBV6-3 and J is TRBJ2-1; D gene uncertain. The V end was cut by 5 bases, the J end by 7 bases, with 15 bases between. The CDR3 is 14 amino acids. Germline CDR1 is MNHEY and CDR2 is SVGEGT. The CDR3 nucleotides are TGTGCCAGCAGTAGGTTCAGCAACGGGAATGAGCAGTTCTTC. Translation gives CASSRFSNGNEQFF.

The table lists this clonotype with a few counts. V is TRBV20-1 and J is TRBJ2-1, with TRBD2 matching 10 bases. CDR3 size: 15 residues. Losses at the gene ends were 4 bases for V and 3 bases for J; bases not matched to a gene: 6. CDR1 and CDR2 (germline): DFQATT, SNEGSKA (reference sequence). The CDR3 nucleotides read TGCAGTGCTACGAGTCTAGCGGGAGACTACAATGAGCAGTTCTTC. This gives the protein CSATSLAGDYNEQFF.

The J gene is TRBJ2-7, the V gene TRBV4-3; D ambiguous. V was trimmed by 0 bases and J by 0 bases, leaving 12 bases between them. The CDR3 runs 16 residues. CDR1 and CDR2 from the germline V gene are LGHNA and YSLEER. CDR3 region: CASSQDLRLSSYEQYF. CDR3 nucleotides: TGCGCCAGCAGCCAAGATCTTCGCCTTAGCTCCTACGAGCAGTACTTC.

The rearrangement links TRBV14 to TRBJ1-2; no reliable D call. The ends were cut back, 1 base at V and 7 bases at J, with 16 bases in the middle. Germline lookup yields CDR1 SGHDN and CDR2 FVKESK. The CDR3 is 15 amino acids. CDR3 nucleotide sequence: TGTGCCAGCAGCCAAGCTGGGCCCCTCCAAGGTGGCTACACCTTC. It is translated as CASSQAGPLQGGYTF. Filled out from reference TRBV14 and TRBJ1-2, the complete variable domain reads EAGVTQFPSHSVIEKGQTVTLRCDPISGHDNLYWYRRVMGKEIKFLLHFVKESKQDESGMPNNRFLAERTGGTYSTLKVQPAELEDSGVYFCASSQAGPLQGGYTFGSGTRLTVV.

This clonotype has a handful of counts. The chain uses TRBV7-2 and TRBJ2-2; no clear D. This CDR3 region has 14 residues. The germline V gene has CDR1 SGHTA and CDR2 FQGNSA. The V and J ends lost 7 bases and 4 bases respectively, with 13 bases between them. The CDR3 loop is CASTPPAFTGELFF. The CDR3 nucleotides are TGTGCCAGCACCCCCCCCGCGTTCACCGGGGAGCTGTTTTTT.

This clonotype appeared a few times. The chain employs TRBV20-1 and TRBJ2-1; 8 bases line up with TRBD2. CDR1 and CDR2 (germline): DFQATT, SNEGSKA (reference sequence). The CDR3 sequence is 15 residues long. The J segment lost 6 bases and the V segment lost 0 bases, leaving 7 bases of the junction unmatched. CDR3 nucleotide sequence: TGCAGTGCTAGAGAGAGCGGGAGAAGGGCCAATGAGCAGTTCTTC. Protein sequence: CSARESGRRANEQFF.

The chain recombines TRBV10-3 with TRBJ2-7; D uncertain. The length of the CDR3 is 16 residues. Germline CDR1 and CDR2: ENHRY and SYGVKD. Trimming removed 0 bases at V and 6 bases at J, with 18 bases between. DNA of the CDR3: TGTGCCATCAGTGAGTCGACTCATGCTAGTCTGGGCGAGCAGTACTTC. Translating gives CAISESTHASLGEQYF.

This clonotype was detected a few times. This chain connects TRBV7-2 to TRBJ1-2, with a tentative D call TRBD1 (6 bases). The germline V gene has CDR1 SGHTA and CDR2 FQGNSA. The V and J ends lost 2 bases and 7 bases respectively, with 14 bases between them. The CDR3 contains 14 residues. The CDR3 region has the DNA TGTGCCAGCAGCTTAAAGGGGGATCGGTTTGGCTACACCTTC. It is translated as CASSLKGDRFGYTF.

The chain joins TRBV11-2 to TRBJ2-2, with D unresolved. The CDR3 length is 16 residues. V lost 3 bases and J lost 5, with 16 bases in between. From germline, CDR1 is SGHAT and CDR2 FQNNGV. In DNA form, the CDR3 reads TGTGCCAGCAGCTTCGGGTCAAGCCTGAGGACCGGGGAGCTGTTTTTT. As protein: CASSFGSSLRTGELFF.